This T cell receptor (beta chain) was sequenced in a study of T cells in Graves' hyperthyroidism and ophthalmopathy. This clonotype showed up many times. Its antigen is unknown. TCR beta CDR3 sequences were amplified from RNA transcripts. In the first-round RT-PCR of the TCR CDR3, the HTBI primer set was used. TCRdb ran MiXCR on the multiplex PCR reads and lists one entry per CDR3 protein. Here the sample spans fewer than 450,000 distinct CDR3 sequences, 15% being singletons. Notes on the study in general: Clonotypes that were expanded in thyroid above 0.001 mostly appeared in blood too. Ophthalmopathy was told apart from stable hyperthyroidism by a 13 V-J model.

Ophthalmopathy cases met thresholds of Clinical Activity Score at least 3, NOSPECS grade at least 4 and duration under 3 months. The CDR3 is 13 residues long. V shed 3 bases and J shed 4 bases, with 10 bases lying between them. CDR1 is SGHRS, CDR2 YFSETQ, per germline. Sample: blood. This chain links TRBV5-1 with TRBJ1-1; D ambiguous. The TCR was taken from a woman aged 55-70 years with Graves' ophthalmopathy. The CDR3 sequence: CASSSTVATEAFF. For the CDR3, the DNA is TGCGCCAGCAGCTCGACGGTGGCCACTGAAGCTTTCTTT.